The rows below give T cell receptor beta chains drawn from one sample of a study of CD8+ T cells in alopecia areata. Sequencing was performed with immunoSEQ multiplex PCR; in TCRdb, only in-frame clones are kept and a portion is missing. Found here are 200,000 to 250,000 clones, 50% to 60% of them singletons; the top ten hold 1.6%. Sequenced material: CD4+ T cells sorted from blood, taken at week 4, from a patient treated with tofacitinib. Receptors were obtained from a human donor with alopecia areata. Each CDR3 is given with its conserved first and last residue.

V gene	CDR3 length	J gene	CDR3 protein
TRBV30	17	TRBJ1-1	CAWSVRGRRLMNTEAFF
TRBV6-5	11	TRBJ2-2	CAGTVTGELFF
TRBV29-1	13	TRBJ2-3	CSGAGRSTDTQYF
TRBV7-9	15	TRBJ1-6	CASSLDGAARSPLHF
TRBV30	15	TRBJ1-2	CAWSVVRILLSSYTF
TRBV29-1	15	TRBJ2-3	CSVGPNGGSTDTQYF
TRBV29-1	12	TRBJ1-2	CSVENGSGSYTF
TRBV7-7	13	TRBJ1-1	CASSLEQGSEAFF
TRBV6-1	12	TRBJ2-7	CASNFGAREQYF
TRBV29-1	10	TRBJ1-4	CSVADEKLFF
TRBV29-1	12	TRBJ1-5	CSAQTQNQPQHF
TRBV27	13	TRBJ1-1	CASSSKMNTEAFF
TRBV5-1	16	TRBJ2-2	CASSLVRSQNTGELFF
TRBV19	15	TRBJ1-2	CASSIAGGGNAGYTF
TRBV25-1	15	TRBJ1-2	CASSVGTGANYGYTF
TRBV9	13	TRBJ2-3	CASSQWIGDTQYF
TRBV5-6	14	TRBJ2-7	CASSFLDSSYEQYF
TRBV5-4	16	TRBJ2-4	CASSLGIGGGKNIQYF
TRBV30	15	TRBJ2-2	CASKTGAVDTGELFF
TRBV14	16	TRBJ2-2	CASSQLTGVVTGELFF
TRBV6-5	14	TRBJ1-2	CASSSPFGDYGYTF
TRBV5-1	14	TRBJ2-7	CASSLGQGSYEQYF
TRBV10-3	16	TRBJ2-5	CAISDPPSGGVETQYF
TRBV19	14	TRBJ1-2	CAIRLGSGDSGYTF
TRBV29-1	17	TRBJ1-1	CSVSRTMTGPMNTEAFF
TRBV30	13	TRBJ2-2	CARTGGNTGELFF
TRBV7-2	16	TRBJ2-3	CASSSGLARSADTQYF
TRBV29-1	13	TRBJ2-1	CSVAEPAIGEQFF
TRBV29-1	14	TRBJ2-1	CSAGSGVSYNEQFF
TRBV2	15	TRBJ2-3	CASGSIGLATDTQYF
TRBV6-1	13	TRBJ1-4	CASSRDRTEKLFF
TRBV7-2	15	TRBJ2-3	CASSPGLAFTDTQYF
TRBV2	13	TRBJ2-4	CASTEGLVNIQYF
TRBV25-1	14	TRBJ1-1	CASSAGTGYTEAFF
TRBV29-1	13	TRBJ2-3	CSVQPAGPDTQYF
TRBV6-5	14	TRBJ2-2	CASVGQGNTGELFF
TRBV25-1	12	TRBJ2-7	CASRQDTYEQYF
TRBV7-2	15	TRBJ2-3	CASSLPRGGPDTQYF
TRBV13	14	TRBJ1-1	CASSRVGGWTEAFF